The clone carrying this T cell receptor (beta chain) was detected only a few times. The antigen is not known. V shed 4 bases and J shed 8 bases, with 8 bases lying between them. CDR1 and CDR2 from the germline V gene are MDHEN and SYDVKM. The CDR3 covers 11 residues. This sample is part of a study of human T cells and chemical hapten exposure. Regarding time point: pre-sensitization, week 0. Treatment: therapeutic diphenylcyclopropenone sensitization with weekly scalp DPC. In the library, unique molecular identifiers were attached to individual cDNA molecules. TCRdb independently ran MiXCR on the RACE reads; one entry per CDR3 protein. The sample gives about 290,000 distinct CDR3 sequences, 7.7% of which show up once; 0.9% to 1.5% is in the top ten. Overall study findings and caveats: Expanded TCRs were compared with controls, and the expanded TCRs formed significantly more large CDR3 similarity clusters. Counts of expanded TCRs (at PT1) showed a positive correlation with patch test score.

The chain couples TRBV28 to TRBJ1-2; D remains unclear. The TCR comes from a man aged 18 to 35 with alopecia areata. Some clones in this sample may be carry-over from other donors' samples. The material sequenced was whole blood, taken in connection with sensitization to the hapten diphenylcyclopropenone (DPC). CDR3: CASSWSSGYTF. CDR3 sequence (DNA): TGTGCCAGCAGTTGGTCGTCAGGCTACACCTTC.